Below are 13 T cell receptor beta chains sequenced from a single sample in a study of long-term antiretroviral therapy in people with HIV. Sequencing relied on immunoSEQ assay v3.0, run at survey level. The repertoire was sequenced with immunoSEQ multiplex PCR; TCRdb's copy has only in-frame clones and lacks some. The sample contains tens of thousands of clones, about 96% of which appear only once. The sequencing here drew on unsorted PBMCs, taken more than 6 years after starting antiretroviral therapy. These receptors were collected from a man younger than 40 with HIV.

DNA of the CDR3: TGCGCCAGCAGCCAAGGGTTACCTTACGAGCAGTACTTC. Translation: CASSQGLPYEQYF. The rearrangement joins TRBV4-1 to TRBJ2-7; D is ambiguous. The CDR3 is made up of 13 amino acids. Germline V CDR1 and CDR2: MGHRA, YSYEKL. V was clipped by 1 base and J by 4 bases, with 8 bases between them.

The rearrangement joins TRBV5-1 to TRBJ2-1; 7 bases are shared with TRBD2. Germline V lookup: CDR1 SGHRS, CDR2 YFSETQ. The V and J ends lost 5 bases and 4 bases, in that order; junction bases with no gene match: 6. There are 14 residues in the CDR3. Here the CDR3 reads CASRRTREYNEQFF. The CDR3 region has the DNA TGCGCCAGCAGACGGACTAGGGAGTACAATGAGCAGTTCTTC. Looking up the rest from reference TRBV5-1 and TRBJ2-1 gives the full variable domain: KAGVTQTPRYLIKTRGQQVTLSCSPISGHRSVSWYQQTPGQGLQFLFEYFSETQRNKGNFPGRFSGRQFSNSRSEMNVSTLELGDSALYLCASRRTREYNEQFFGPGTRLTVL.

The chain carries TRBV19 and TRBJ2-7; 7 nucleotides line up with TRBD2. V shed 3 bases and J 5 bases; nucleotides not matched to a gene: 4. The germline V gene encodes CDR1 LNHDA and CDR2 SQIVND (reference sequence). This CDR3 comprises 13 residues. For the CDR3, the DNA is TGTGCCAGTAGTATCCTGGGGGGGAACGAGCAGTACTTC. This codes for CASSILGGNEQYF.

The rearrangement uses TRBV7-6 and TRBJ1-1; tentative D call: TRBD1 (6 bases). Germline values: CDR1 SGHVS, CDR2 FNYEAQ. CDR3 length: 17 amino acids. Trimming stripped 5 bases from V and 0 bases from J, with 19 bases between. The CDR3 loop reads CASSQGGLGTLNTEAFF. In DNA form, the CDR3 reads TGTGCCAGCAGCCAAGGAGGGTTGGGGACACTGAACACTGAAGCTTTCTTT.

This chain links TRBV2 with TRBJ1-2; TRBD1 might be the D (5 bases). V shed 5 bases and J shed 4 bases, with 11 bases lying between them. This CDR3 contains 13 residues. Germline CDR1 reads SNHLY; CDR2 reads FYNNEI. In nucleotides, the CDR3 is TGTGCCAGCAGTCCAAGGGGCATCTATGGCTACACCTTC. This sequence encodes CASSPRGIYGYTF.

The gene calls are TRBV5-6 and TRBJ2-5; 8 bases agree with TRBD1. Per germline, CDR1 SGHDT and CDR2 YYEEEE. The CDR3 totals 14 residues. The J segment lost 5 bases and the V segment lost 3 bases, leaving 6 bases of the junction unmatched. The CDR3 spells CASSSAGGRETQYF. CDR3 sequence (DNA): TGTGCCAGCAGCTCGGCAGGGGGCCGGGAGACCCAGTACTTC.

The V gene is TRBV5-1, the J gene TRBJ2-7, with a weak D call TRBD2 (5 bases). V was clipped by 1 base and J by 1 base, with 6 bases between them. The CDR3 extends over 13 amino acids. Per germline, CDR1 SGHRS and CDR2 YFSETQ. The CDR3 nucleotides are TGCGCCAGCAGCTTGACGGGGTCCTACGAGCAGTACTTC. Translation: CASSLTGSYEQYF.

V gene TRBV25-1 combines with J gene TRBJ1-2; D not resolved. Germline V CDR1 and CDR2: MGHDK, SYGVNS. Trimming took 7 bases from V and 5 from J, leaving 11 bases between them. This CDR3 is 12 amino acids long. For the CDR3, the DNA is TGTGCCAGCATGGGTCCGGGATATGGCTACACCTTC. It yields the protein CASMGPGYGYTF.

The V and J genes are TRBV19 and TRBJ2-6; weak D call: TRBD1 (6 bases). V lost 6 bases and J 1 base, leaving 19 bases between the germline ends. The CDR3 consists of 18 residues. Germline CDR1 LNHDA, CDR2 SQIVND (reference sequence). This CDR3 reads CASSPDSFTLSGANVLTF. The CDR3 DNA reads TGTGCCAGTAGCCCGGACAGCTTTACACTTTCTGGGGCCAACGTCCTGACTTTC.

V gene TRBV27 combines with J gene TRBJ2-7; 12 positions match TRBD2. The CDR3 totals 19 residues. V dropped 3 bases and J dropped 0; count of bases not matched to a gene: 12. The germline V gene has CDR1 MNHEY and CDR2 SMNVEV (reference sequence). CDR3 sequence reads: CASSFSGTSGPLLSYEQYF. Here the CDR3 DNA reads TGTGCCAGCAGTTTTAGCGGGACTAGCGGGCCATTACTCTCCTACGAGCAGTACTTC.

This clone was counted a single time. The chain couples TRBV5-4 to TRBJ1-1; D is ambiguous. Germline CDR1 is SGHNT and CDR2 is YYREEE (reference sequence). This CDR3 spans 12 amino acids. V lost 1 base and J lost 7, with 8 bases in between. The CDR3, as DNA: TGTGCCAGCAGCTTGTATATCGGTGAAGCTTTCTTT. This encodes CASSLYIGEAFF.

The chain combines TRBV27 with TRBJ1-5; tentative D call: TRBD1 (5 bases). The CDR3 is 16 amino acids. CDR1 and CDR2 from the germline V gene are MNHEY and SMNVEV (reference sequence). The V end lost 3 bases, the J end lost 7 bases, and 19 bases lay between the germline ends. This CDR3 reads CASSLGRGVGAQPQHF. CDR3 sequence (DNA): TGTGCCAGCAGTTTGGGGAGGGGTGTCGGAGCACAGCCCCAGCATTTT.

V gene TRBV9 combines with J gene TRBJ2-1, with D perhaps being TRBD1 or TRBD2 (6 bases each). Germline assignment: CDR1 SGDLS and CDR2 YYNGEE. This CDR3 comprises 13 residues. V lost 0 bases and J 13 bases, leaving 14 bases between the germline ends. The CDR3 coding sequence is TGTGCCAGCAGCGTAGGATGGGGGGCTCCCCAGTTCTTC. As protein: CASSVGWGAPQFF.